This T cell receptor (beta chain) was profiled in a study of graft-versus-host responses after intestinal transplantation. Study as a whole: All recipients were transplanted with multivisceral, liver-intestinal, or isolated intestinal grafts. The whole recipient group had anti-thymocyte globulin induction followed by tacrolimus and steroids for three to four years.

Study-wide results and limits: The marrow of recipients harbored GvH clones, and ileum or blood showed some of them first. Graft-donor T cell macrochimerism coincided with high graft-versus-host to host-versus-graft clonal ratios in allografts.

The CDR3 is 13 residues long. Between the trimmed V and J ends, which lost 3 bases and 6 bases, there was a span of 10 bases. From germline, CDR1 is MNHEY and CDR2 SMNVEV (reference sequence). The data were produced by immunoSEQ multiplex PCR, yet TCRdb's version contains in-frame clones alone and is incomplete. The sample consists of about 94,000 clones, more than 85% of them appearing once. Notes on this clone: The antigen is unknown.

The rearrangement uses TRBV27 and TRBJ2-3; D uncertain. Sequenced material: unstimulated CD8+ T cells sorted from spleen or lymph node cells, taken before intestinal transplant. The sequence was obtained from a human donor who received an intestinal transplant. The CDR3 nucleotides are TGTGCCAGCAGTTTCCGGGTTCGGGATACGCAGTATTTT. Translated: CASSFRVRDTQYF.